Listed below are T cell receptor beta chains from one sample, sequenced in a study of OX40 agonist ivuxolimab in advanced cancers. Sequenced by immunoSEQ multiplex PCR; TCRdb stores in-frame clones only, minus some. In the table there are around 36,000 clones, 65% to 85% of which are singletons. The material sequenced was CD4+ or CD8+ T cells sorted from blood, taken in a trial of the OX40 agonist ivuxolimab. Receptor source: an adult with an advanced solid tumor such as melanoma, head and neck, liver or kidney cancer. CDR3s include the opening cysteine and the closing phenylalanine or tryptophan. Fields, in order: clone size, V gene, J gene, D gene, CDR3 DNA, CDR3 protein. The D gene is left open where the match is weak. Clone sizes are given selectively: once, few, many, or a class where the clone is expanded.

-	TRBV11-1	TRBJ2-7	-	TGTGCCAGCAGCTCCGGCCGGGGCGAGCAGTACTTC	CASSSGRGEQYF
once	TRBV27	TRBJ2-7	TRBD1	TGTGCCAGCAGTTCACCACTCGACAGGGCCCAGTACTTC	CASSSPLDRAQYF
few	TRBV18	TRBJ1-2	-	TGTGCCAGCTCACCGGGAGGGGGTACTAACTATGGCTACACCTTC	CASSPGGGTNYGYTF
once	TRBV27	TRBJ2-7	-	TGTGCCAGCAGTTTAACTAGCCTGAGCTCCTACGAGCAGTACTTC	CASSLTSLSSYEQYF
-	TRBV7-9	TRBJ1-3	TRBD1	TGTGCCAGCAGCGCTACACAGGGGGCACGTGGAAACACCATATATTTT	CASSATQGARGNTIYF
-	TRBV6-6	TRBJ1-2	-	TGTGCCAGCAGCCACTTCAGGGATGGCTACACCTTC	CASSHFRDGYTF
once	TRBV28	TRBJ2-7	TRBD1	TGTGCCAGCAAACGGACAGGGACCTACGAGCAGTACTTC	CASKRTGTYEQYF
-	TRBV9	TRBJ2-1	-	TGTGCCAGCAGCGTAGGCAGGGTCTCCTACAATGAGCAGTTCTTC	CASSVGRVSYNEQFF
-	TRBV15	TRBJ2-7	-	TGTGCCACCAGCAACCTGGTCGGGACGAAGCAGTACTTC	CATSNLVGTKQYF
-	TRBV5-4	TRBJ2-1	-	TGTGCCAGCAGCTTTGGGTTTGAGCAGTTCTTC	CASSFGFEQFF
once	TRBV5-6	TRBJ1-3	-	TGTGCCAGCAGCTTGGCAGAGGTCTCTGGAAACACCATATATTTT	CASSLAEVSGNTIYF
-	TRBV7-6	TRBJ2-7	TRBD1	TGTGCCAGCAGCCCATGGGGGGGACAGGGGGCGTCCGAGCAGTACTTC	CASSPWGGQGASEQYF
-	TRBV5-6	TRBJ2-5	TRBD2	TGTGCCAGCAGCTTGGCCGGGGGGTCAGAGACCCAGTACTTC	CASSLAGGSETQYF
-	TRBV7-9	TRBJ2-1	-	TGTGCCAGCAGCTCCTCCCCTTTACGCGCCAACGATGAGCAGTTCTTC	CASSSSPLRANDEQFF
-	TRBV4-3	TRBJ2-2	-	TGCGCCAGCAGCCAAGAAACTTGGGGGGGGCACACCGGGGAGCTGTTTTTT	CASSQETWGGHTGELFF